This T cell receptor (beta chain) stems from a study of OX40 agonist ivuxolimab in advanced cancers. Here immunoSEQ multiplex PCR was the method, and the copy in TCRdb shows in-frame clones only, minus some. The repertoire holds 20,000 to 30,000 clones, with 86% as singletons. CDR1 LGHNA and CDR2 YSLEER come from the germline V gene. With 1 base clipped from V and 4 bases from J, the junction kept 6 bases outside the gene matches. The CDR3 is 15 residues long. The sequence came from an adult with an advanced solid tumor such as melanoma, head and neck, liver or kidney cancer. V usage is TRBV4-3 and J usage is TRBJ1-2, with TRBD1 matching 7 bases. The input for sequencing was CD4+ or CD8+ T cells sorted from blood, taken in a trial of the OX40 agonist ivuxolimab. CDR3 loop: CASSQGTGGAYGYTF. The CDR3 bases are TGCGCCAGCAGCCAAGGGACAGGAGGGGCCTATGGCTACACCTTC.